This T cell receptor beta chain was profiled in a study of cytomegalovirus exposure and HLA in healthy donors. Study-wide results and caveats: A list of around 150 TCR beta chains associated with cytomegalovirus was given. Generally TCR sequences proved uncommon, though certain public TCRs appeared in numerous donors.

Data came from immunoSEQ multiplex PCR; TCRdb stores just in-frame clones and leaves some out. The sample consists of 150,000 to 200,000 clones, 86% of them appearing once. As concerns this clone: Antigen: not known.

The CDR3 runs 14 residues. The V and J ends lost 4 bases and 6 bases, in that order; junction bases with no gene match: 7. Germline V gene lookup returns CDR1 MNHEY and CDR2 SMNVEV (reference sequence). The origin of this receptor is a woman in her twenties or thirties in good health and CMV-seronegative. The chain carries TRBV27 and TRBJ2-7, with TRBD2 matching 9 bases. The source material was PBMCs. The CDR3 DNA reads TGTGCCAGCAGTTCAGAAGCGGGAGGAGCCGAGCAGTACTTC. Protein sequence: CASSSEAGGAEQYF.